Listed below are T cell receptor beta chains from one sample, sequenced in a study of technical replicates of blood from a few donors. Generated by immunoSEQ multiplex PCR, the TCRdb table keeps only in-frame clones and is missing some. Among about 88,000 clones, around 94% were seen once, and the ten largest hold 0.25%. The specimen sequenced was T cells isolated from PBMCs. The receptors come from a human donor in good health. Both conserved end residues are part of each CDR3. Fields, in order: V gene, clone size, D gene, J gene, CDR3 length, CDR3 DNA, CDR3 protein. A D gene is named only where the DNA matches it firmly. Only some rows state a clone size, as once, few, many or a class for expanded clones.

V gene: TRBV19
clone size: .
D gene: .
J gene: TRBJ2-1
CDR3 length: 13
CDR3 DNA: TGTGCCGTCTCGGGACTCCCGGGCAATGAGCAGTTCTTC
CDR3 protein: CAVSGLPGNEQFF

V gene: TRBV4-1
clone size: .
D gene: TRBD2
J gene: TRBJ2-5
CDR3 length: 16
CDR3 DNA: TGCGCCAGCAGCCAAGGCTTAGCGGGGGGAGGGGAGACCCAGTACTTC
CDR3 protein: CASSQGLAGGGETQYF

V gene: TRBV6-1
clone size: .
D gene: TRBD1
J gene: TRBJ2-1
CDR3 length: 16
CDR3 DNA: TGTGCCAGCAGTGAACTCTGGGGACAGGGTTACAATGAGCAGTTCTTC
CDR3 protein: CASSELWGQGYNEQFF

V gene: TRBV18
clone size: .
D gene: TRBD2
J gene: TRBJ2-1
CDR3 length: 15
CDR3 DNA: TGTGCCAGCTCGGAGGTAGCGGGGTCTGTGAATGAGCAGTTCTTC
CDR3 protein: CASSEVAGSVNEQFF

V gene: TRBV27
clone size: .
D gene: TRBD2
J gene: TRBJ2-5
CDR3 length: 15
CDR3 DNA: TGTGCCAGCAGAATGGTGGGACTAGCGGGAGGGCCGGAGTACTTC
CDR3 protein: CASRMVGLAGGPEYF

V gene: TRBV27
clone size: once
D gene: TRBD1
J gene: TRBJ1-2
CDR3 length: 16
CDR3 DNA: TGTGCCAGCAGTTTCCGAGGGACAGGGCGGGGCTATGGCTACACCTTC
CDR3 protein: CASSFRGTGRGYGYTF

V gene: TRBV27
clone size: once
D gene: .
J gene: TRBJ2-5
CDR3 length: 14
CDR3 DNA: TGTGCCAGCAGTGAGGGCAGGATCAAAGAGACCCAGTACTTC
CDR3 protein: CASSEGRIKETQYF

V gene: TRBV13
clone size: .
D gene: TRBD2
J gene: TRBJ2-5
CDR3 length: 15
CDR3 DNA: TGTGCCAGCAGCACCGGGACTAGCGGGGGAGAGGTCCAGTACTTC
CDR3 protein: CASSTGTSGGEVQYF

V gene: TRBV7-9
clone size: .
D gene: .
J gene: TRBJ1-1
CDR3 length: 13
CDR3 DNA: TGTGCCAGCAGTATTGGGGGGGGAACTGAAGCTTTCTTT
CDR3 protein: CASSIGGGTEAFF

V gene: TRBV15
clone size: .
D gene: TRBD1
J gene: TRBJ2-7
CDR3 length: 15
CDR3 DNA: TGTGCCACCAGCAGAGCACAGGGGGAAGCCTACGAGCAGTACTTC
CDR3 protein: CATSRAQGEAYEQYF

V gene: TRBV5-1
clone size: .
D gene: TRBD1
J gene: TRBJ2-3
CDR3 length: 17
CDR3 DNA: TGCGCCAGCAGTCTAGAGACAGGGGGCCCCAGCACAGATACGCAGTATTTT
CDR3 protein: CASSLETGGPSTDTQYF

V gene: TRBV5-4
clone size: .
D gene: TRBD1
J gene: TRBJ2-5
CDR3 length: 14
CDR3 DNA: TGTGCCAGCAGCCCAGGGGGCGTCCAAGAGACCCAGTACTTC
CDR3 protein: CASSPGGVQETQYF